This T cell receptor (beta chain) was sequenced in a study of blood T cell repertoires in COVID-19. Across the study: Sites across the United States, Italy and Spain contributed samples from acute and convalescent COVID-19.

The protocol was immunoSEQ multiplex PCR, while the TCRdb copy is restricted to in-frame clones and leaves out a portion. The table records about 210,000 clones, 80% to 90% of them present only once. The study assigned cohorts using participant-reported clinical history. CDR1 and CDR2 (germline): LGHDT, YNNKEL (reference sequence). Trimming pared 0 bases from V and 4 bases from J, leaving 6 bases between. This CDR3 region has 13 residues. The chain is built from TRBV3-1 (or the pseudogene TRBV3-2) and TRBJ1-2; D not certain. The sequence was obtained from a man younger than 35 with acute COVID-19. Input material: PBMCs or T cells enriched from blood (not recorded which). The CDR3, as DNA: TGTGCCAGCAGCCAAGACGAGGTCTATGGCTACACCTTC. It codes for CASSQDEVYGYTF.